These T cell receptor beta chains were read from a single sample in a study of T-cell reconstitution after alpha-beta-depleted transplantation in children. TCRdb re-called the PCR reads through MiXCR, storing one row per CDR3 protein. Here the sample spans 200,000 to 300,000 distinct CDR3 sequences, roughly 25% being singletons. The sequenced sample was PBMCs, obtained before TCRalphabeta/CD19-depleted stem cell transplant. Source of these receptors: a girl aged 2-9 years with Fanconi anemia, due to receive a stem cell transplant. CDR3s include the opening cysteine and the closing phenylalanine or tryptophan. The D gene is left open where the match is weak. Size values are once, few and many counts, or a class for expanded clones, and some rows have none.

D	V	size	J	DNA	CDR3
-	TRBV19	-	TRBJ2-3	TGTGCCAGTAGTATTTACACGTACACAGATACGCAGTATTTT	CASSIYTYTDTQYF
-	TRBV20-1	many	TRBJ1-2	TGCAGTGCTAGAGAAAAGAGGGGTAACTATGGCTACACCTTC	CSAREKRGNYGYTF
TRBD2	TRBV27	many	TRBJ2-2	TGTGCCAGCAGCCGGGACTATACGAACACCGGGGAGCTGTTTTTT	CASSRDYTNTGELFF
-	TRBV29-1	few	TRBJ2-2	TGCAGCGTTGATCGACAGAACACCGGGGAGCTGTTTTTT	CSVDRQNTGELFF
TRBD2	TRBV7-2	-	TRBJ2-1	TGTGCCAGCAGCGGGGGGGATGCCCATGGGAATGAGCAGTTCTTC	CASSGGDAHGNEQFF
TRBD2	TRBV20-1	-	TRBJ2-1	TGCAGTGCTAGAGGGGTGTTGGGGAGGGACTCCTACAATGAGCAGTTCTTC	CSARGVLGRDSYNEQFF
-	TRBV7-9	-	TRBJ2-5	TGTGCCAGCAGCTTAGAACGGCGAAAGACCCAGTACTTC	CASSLERRKTQYF
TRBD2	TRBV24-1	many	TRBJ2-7	TGTGCCACCAGTGTTGCGGGAGAGGGGGAGCAGTACTTC	CATSVAGEGEQYF
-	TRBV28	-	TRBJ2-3	TGTGCCAGCAGAGTGGTCACAGATACGCAGTATTTT	CASRVVTDTQYF
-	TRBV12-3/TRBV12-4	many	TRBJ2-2	TGTGCCAGCAGTTTAGCGGGAGCAACCGGGGAGCTGTTTTTT	CASSLAGATGELFF
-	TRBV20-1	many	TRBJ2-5	TGCAGTGCTTCCCTCTGGGAGACCCAGTACTTC	CSASLWETQYF
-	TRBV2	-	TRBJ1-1	TGTGCCAGCAGTGAGTGGGGGTGGATGAACACTGAAGCTTTCTTT	CASSEWGWMNTEAFF
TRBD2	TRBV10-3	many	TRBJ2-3	TGTGCCATCAGTGGATCGGAGGGAGGGCCTTTGACAGATACGCAGTATTTT	CAISGSEGGPLTDTQYF
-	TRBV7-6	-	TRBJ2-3	TGTGCCAGCAGCTTAATTTCGCAAGACGGAGATACGCAGTATTTT	CASSLISQDGDTQYF
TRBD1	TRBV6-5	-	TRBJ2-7	TGTGCCAGCAGTTATGCCGGGACAGGGGCCTACGAGCAGTACTTC	CASSYAGTGAYEQYF
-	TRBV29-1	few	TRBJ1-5	TGCAGCGTTGGTCATCAGCCCCAGCATTTT	CSVGHQPQHF
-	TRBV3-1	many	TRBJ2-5	TGTGCCAGCAGCCAAGGGACATCCCAAGAGACCCAGTACTTC	CASSQGTSQETQYF
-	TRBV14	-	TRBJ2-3	TGTGCCAGCAGCTTTGGACTGCACACAGATACGCAGTATTTT	CASSFGLHTDTQYF
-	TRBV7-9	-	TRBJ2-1	TGTTCCAGCAGCTTTAAGTACAATGAGCAGTTCTTC	CSSSFKYNEQFF
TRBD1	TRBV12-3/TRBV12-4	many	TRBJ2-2	TGTGCCAGCAGTCCGGACAGGGTCAGGGACACCGGGGAGCTGTTTTTT	CASSPDRVRDTGELFF
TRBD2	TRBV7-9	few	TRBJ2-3	TGTGCCAGCAGCTTAGGCCTAGCGGGAGGGCCGGGAGATACGCAGTATTTT	CASSLGLAGGPGDTQYF
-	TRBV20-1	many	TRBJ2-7	TGCAGTGCTAGAGTTTTCGGCGGGACCTACGAGCAGTACTTC	CSARVFGGTYEQYF
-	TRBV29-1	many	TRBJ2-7	TGCAGCGCCTACGGAGGGAACAGGGTCTACGAGCAGTACTTC	CSAYGGNRVYEQYF
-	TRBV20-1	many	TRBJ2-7	TGCAGTGCTAGAGATATCCTGGGGGTCTCCTACGAGCAGTACTTC	CSARDILGVSYEQYF
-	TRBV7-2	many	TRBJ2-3	TGTGCCAGCAGCTTATCAGGGGCCACCTTGGATACGCAGTATTTT	CASSLSGATLDTQYF
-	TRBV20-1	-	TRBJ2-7	TGCAGTGCTAGCCCTAGACTAGGGGGTAGGGACGAGCAGTACTTC	CSASPRLGGRDEQYF
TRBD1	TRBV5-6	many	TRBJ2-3	TGTGCCAGCGGACAGGGGTTGGATACGCAGTATTTT	CASGQGLDTQYF
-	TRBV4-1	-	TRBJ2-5	TGCGCCAGCAGCCAAGATTTGAGATTATCGGAGACCCAGTACTTC	CASSQDLRLSETQYF